The clone carrying this T cell receptor beta chain was seen ten or more times. The sample comes from a study of tumor and adjacent non-tumor tissue in lung cancer. The germline V gene encodes CDR1 DFQATT and CDR2 SNEGSKA (reference sequence). The CDR3 is made up of 19 amino acids. V was clipped by 2 bases and J by 3 bases; unmatched bases: 15. No cell sorting was done before RNA was extracted from the tissue. Three rounds of nested PCR, following a modified ARM-PCR protocol, produced the TCRbeta library. TCRdb itself ran the multiplex PCR reads through MiXCR, one entry per CDR3 protein. The table lists roughly 140,000 distinct CDR3 sequences, roughly 70% of them singletons.

The material sequenced was lung tumor tissue. The sequence came from a man in his sixties with small cell lung cancer. This chain connects TRBV20-1 to TRBJ2-1; 11 positions match TRBD2. CDR3 bases: TGCAGTGCTAGACCCTCGGGGGCTAGCGGGAGGAACCTCTACAATGAGCAGTTCTTC. Its protein is CSARPSGASGRNLYNEQFF.